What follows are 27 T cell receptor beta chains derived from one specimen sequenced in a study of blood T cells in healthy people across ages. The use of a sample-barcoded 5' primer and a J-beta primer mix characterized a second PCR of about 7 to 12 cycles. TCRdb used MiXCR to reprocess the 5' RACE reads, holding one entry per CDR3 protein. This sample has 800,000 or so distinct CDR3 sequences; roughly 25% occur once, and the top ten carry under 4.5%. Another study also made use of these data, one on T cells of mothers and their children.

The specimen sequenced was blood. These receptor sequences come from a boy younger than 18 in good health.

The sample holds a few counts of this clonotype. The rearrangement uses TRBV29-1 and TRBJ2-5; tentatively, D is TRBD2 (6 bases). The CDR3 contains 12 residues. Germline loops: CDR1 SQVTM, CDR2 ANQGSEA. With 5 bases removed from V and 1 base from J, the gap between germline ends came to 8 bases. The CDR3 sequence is CSVKGLQETQYF. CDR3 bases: TGCAGCGTTAAGGGACTCCAAGAGACCCAGTACTTC.

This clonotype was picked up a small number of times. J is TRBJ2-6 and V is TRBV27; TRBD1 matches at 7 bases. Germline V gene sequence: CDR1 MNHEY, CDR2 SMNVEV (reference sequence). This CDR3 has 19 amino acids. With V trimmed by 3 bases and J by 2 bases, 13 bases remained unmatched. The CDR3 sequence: CASSFEGLLGGTGANVLTF. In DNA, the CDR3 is TGTGCCAGCAGTTTTGAGGGCCTTTTAGGGGGCACTGGGGCCAACGTCCTGACTTTC.

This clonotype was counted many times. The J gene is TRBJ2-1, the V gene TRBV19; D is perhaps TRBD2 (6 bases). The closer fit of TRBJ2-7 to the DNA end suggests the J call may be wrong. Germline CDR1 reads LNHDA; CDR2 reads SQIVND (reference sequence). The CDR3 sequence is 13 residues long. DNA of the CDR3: TGTGCCAGTAGTATGCCTTCCGCGGGGGAGCAGTACTTC. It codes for CASSMPSAGEQYF.

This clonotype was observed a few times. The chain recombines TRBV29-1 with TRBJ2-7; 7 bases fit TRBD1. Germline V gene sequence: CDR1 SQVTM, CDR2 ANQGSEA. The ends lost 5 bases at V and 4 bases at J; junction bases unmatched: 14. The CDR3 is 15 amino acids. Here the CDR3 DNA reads TGCAGCGTTTGTATACCGGGACAGCCCATTTACGAGCAGTACTTC. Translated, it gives CSVCIPGQPIYEQYF.

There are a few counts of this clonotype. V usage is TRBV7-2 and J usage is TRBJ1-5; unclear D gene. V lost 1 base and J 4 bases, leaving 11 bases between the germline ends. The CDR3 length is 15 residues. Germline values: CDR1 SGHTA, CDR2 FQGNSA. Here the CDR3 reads CASSLEATVNQPQHF. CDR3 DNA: TGTGCCAGCAGCTTAGAAGCTACCGTGAATCAGCCCCAGCATTTT.

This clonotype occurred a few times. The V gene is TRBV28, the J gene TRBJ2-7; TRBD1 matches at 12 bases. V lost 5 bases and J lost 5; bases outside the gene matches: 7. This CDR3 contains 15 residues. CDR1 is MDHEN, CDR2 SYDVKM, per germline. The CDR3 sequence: CASSPAGTGGNEQYF. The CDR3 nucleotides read TGTGCCAGCAGTCCGGCCGGGACAGGGGGCAACGAGCAGTACTTC.

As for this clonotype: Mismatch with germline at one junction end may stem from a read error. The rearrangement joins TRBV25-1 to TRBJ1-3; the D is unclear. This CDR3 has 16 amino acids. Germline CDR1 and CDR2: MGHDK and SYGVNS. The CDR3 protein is CASRSDRSATGDTIYF. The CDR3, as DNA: TGTGCCAGCAGATCCGACCGGTCGGCAACTGGAGACACCATATATTTT. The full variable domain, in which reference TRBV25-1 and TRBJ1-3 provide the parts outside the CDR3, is EADIYQTPRYLVIGTGKKITLECSQTMGHDKMYWYQQDPGMELHLIHYSYGVNSTEKGDLSSESTVSRIRTEHFPLTLESARPSHTSQYLCASRSDRSATGDTIYFGEGSWLTVV.

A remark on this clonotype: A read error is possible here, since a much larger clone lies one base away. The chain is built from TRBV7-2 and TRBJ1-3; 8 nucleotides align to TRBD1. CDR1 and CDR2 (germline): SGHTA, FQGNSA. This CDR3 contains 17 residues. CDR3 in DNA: TGTGCCAGCAGCTTAGCCCTCACAGGGGGGACAGGAAACACCATGTATTTT. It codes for CASSLALTGGTGNTMYF. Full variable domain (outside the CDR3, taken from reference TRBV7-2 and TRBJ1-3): GAGVSQSPSNKVTEKGKDVELRCDPISGHTALYWYRQSLGQGLEFLIYFQGNSAPDKSGLPSDRFSAERTGGSVSTLTIQRTQQEDSAVYLCASSLALTGGTGNTMYFGEGSWLTVV.

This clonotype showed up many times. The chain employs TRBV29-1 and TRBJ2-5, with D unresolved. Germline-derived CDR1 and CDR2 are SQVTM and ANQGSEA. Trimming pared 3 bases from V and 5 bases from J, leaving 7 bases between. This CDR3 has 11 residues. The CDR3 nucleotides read TGCAGCGTTGATTTGAGGGAGACCCAGTACTTC. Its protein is CSVDLRETQYF.

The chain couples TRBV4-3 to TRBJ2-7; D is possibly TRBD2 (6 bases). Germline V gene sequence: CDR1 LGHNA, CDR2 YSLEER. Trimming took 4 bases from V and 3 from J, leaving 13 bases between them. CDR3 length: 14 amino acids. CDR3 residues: CASSPGDWGYEQYF. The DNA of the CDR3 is TGCGCCAGCAGCCCGGGGGACTGGGGCTACGAGCAGTACTTC.

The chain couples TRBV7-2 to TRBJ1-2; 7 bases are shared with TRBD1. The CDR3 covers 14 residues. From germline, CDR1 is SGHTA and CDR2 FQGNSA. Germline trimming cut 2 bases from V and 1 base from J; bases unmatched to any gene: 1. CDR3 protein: CASSLRDSNYGYTF. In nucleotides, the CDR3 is TGTGCCAGCAGCTTACGGGACAGTAACTATGGCTACACCTTC.

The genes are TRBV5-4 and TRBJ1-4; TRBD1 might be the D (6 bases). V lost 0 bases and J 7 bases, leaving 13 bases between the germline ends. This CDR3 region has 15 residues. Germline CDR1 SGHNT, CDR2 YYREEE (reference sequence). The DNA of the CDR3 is TGTGCCAGCAGCTTGGACGGGGGGCTCGGTGAAAAACTGTTTTTT. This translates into CASSLDGGLGEKLFF.

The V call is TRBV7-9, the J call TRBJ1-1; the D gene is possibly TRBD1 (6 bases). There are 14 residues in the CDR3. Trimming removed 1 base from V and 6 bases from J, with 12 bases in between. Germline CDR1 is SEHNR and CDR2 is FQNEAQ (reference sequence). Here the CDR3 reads CASSLGEDSSEAFF. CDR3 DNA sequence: TGTGCCAGCAGCTTAGGGGAGGACAGCTCTGAAGCTTTCTTT.

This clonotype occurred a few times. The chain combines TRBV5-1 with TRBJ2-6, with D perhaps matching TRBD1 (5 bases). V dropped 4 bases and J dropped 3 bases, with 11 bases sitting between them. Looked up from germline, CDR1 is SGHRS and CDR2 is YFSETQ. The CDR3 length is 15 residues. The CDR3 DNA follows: TGCGCCAGCAGCCTCCCCAGGGATGGGGCCAACGTCCTGACTTTC. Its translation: CASSLPRDGANVLTF.

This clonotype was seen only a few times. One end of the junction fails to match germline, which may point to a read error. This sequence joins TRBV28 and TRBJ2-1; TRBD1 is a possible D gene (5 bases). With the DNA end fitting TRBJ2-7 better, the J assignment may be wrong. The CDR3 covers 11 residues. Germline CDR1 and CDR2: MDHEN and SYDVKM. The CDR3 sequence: CAGRAYYEQYF. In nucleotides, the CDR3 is TGTGCCGGCAGGGCTTACTACGAGCAGTACTTC.

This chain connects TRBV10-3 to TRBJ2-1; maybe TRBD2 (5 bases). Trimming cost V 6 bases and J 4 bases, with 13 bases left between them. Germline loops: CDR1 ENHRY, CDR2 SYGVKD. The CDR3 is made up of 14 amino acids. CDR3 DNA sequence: TGTGCCATCAGCGGAGGCTGGGATTACAATGAGCAGTTCTTC. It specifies CAISGGWDYNEQFF.

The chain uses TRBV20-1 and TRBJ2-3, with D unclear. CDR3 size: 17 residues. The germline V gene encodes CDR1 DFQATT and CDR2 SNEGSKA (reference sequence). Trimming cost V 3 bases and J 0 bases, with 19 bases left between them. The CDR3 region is CSASGYVAPPSTDTQYF. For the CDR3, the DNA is TGCAGTGCTAGCGGTTATGTCGCTCCCCCAAGCACAGATACGCAGTATTTT.

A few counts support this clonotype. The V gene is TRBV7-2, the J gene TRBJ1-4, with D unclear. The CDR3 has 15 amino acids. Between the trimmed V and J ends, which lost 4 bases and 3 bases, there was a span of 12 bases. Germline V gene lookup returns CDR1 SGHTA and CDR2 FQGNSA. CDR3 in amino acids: CASSWRGVPNEKLFF. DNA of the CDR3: TGTGCCAGCAGCTGGCGGGGAGTTCCTAATGAAAAACTGTTTTTT. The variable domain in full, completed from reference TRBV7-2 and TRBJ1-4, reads GAGVSQSPSNKVTEKGKDVELRCDPISGHTALYWYRQSLGQGLEFLIYFQGNSAPDKSGLPSDRFSAERTGGSVSTLTIQRTQQEDSAVYLCASSWRGVPNEKLFFGSGTQLSVL.

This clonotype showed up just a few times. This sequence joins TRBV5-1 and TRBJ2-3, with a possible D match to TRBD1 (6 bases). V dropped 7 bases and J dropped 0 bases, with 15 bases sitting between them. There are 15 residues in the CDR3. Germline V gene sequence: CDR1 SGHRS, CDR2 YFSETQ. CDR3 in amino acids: CASVKAGASTDTQYF. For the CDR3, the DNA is TGCGCCAGCGTGAAGGCAGGGGCGAGCACAGATACGCAGTATTTT.

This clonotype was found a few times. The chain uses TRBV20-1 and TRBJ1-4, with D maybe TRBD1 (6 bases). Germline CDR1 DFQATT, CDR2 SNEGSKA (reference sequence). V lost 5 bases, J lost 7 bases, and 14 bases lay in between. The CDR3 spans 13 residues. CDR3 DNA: TGCAGTGCTCCCTCAGGGGCCGGTGAAAAACTGTTTTTT. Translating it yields CSAPSGAGEKLFF.

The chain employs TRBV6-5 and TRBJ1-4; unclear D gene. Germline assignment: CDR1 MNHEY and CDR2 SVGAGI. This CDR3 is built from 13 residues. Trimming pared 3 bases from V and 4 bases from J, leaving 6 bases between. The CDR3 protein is CASSYGYNEKLFF. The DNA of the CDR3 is TGTGCCAGCAGTTATGGATATAATGAAAAACTGTTTTTT.

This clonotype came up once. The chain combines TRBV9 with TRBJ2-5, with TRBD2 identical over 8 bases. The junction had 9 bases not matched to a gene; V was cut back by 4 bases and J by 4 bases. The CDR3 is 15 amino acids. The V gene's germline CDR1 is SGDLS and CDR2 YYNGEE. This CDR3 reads CASSPGVAGPETQYF. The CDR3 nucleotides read TGTGCCAGCAGCCCGGGGGTAGCGGGACCAGAGACCCAGTACTTC.

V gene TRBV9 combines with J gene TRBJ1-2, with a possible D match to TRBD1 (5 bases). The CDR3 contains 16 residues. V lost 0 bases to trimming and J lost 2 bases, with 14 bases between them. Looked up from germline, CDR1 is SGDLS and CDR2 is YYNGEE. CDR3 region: CASSVGLGPNNYGYTF. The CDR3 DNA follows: TGTGCCAGCAGCGTAGGCTTGGGACCCAACAACTATGGCTACACCTTC.

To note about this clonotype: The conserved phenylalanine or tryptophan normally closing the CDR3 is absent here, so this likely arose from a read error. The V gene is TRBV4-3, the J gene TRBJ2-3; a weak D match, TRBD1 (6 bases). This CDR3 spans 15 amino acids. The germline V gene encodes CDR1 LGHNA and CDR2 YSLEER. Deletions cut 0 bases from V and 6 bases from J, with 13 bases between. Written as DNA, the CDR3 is TGCGCCAGCAGCCAAGAATTAAGGCAGGGGGATACGCAGTATTAT. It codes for CASSQELRQGDTQYY.

The CDR3: CATQGVGNEQFF. In nucleotides, the CDR3 is TGTGCCACCCAGGGTGTCGGCAATGAGCAGTTCTTC. The rearrangement links TRBV24-1 to TRBJ2-5; possibly TRBD1 for D (5 bases). Near its end, the DNA agrees better with TRBJ2-1, so the J call may be wrong. Per the germline V gene, CDR1 is KGHDR and CDR2 is SFDVKD. The CDR3 has 12 residues.

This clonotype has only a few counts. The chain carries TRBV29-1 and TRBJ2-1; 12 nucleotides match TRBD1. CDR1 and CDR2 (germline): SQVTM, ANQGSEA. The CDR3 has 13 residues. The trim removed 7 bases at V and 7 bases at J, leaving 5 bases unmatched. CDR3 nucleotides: TGCAGCGCTAGGGGACAGGGGGCGAATGAGCAGTTCTTC. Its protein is CSARGQGANEQFF.

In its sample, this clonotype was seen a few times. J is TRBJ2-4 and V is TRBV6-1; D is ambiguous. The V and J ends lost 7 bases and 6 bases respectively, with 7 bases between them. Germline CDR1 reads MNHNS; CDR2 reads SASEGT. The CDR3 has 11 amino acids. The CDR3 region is CASILGNIQYF. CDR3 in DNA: TGTGCCAGCATACTGGGAAACATTCAGTACTTC.